The TCR beta chain described here comes from a study of radiotherapy plus CTLA-4 blockade in lung cancer. Whole-study context: There were objective responses in 18% of patients, and over 25% had disease control.

Repertoires were generated with immunoSEQ multiplex PCR, while TCRdb's copy carries only in-frame clones and drops some. The profile shows approximately 12,000 clones, 80% to 90% of them singletons. V lost 6 bases and J lost 3; bases outside the gene matches: 9. The germline V gene encodes CDR1 MRHNA and CDR2 SNTAGT. There are 15 residues in the CDR3. Notes on the study in general: Early blood T cell clone dynamics, with interferon-beta, were reported to best predict response. In blood, after radiotherapy plus ipilimumab, tumor-derived TCR clones expanded.

It was focal radiation plus CTLA-4 blockade with ipilimumab that patients with chemo-refractory metastatic non-small-cell lung cancer received. Turning to this clone: Its antigen is still unknown.

The chain joins TRBV6-4 to TRBJ2-3; TRBD2 aligns across 7 bases. The specimen was peripheral blood, collected from a patient treated with radiotherapy plus ipilimumab. This clonotype was obtained from a human donor with non-small cell lung cancer that progressed on radiotherapy plus ipilimumab. The CDR3 sequence: CASSVSAGETDTQYF. The CDR3 coding sequence is TGTGCCAGCAGCGTTTCGGCGGGGGAGACAGATACGCAGTATTTT.